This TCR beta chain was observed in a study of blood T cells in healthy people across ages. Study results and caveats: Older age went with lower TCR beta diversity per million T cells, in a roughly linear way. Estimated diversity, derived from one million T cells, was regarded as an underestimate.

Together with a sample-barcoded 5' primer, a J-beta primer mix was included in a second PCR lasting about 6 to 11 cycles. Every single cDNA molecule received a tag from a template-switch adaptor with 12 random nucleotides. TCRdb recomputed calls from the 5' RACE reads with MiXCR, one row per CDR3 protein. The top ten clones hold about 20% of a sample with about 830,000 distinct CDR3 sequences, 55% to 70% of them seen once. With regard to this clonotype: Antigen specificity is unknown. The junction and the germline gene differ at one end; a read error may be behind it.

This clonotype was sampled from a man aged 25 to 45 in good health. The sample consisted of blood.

The CDR3 spells CASSVAPTYEQYF. The CDR3 DNA is TGTGCCAGCAGCGTAGCTCCTACCTACGAGCAGTACTTC. The rearrangement links TRBV7-2 to TRBJ2-5, with D unresolved. The DNA end favors TRBJ2-7, so the J call may be wrong. Germline assignment: CDR1 SGHTA and CDR2 FQGNSA. The CDR3 is made up of 13 amino acids.